The next 15 T cell receptor beta chains were all read from a single sample in a study of OX40 agonist ivuxolimab in advanced cancers. Only in-frame clones appear in the TCRdb table, and some are missing; sequencing was by immunoSEQ multiplex PCR. The data contain around 69,000 clones, 85% to 90% of them seen just once; the ten biggest clones take up about 6.3%. The material sequenced was CD4+ or CD8+ T cells sorted from blood, taken in a trial of the OX40 agonist ivuxolimab. These receptor sequences come from an adult with an advanced solid tumor such as melanoma, head and neck, liver or kidney cancer.

Only a few counts were recorded for this clone. This chain uses TRBV9 with TRBJ1-2, with 7 bases that match TRBD1. CDR3 length: 15 amino acids. The J segment lost 2 bases and the V segment lost 2 bases, leaving 6 bases of the junction unmatched. Germline loops: CDR1 SGDLS, CDR2 YYNGEE. CDR3 sequence (DNA): TGTGCCAGCAGCGTTCGACCGGGACAGAACTATGGCTACACCTTC. Protein: CASSVRPGQNYGYTF. Variable domain in full (rest from reference TRBV9 and TRBJ1-2): DSGVTQTPKHLITATGQRVTLRCSPRSGDLSVYWYQQSLDQGLQFLIQYYNGEERAKGNILERFSAQQFPDLHSELNLSSLELGDSALYFCASSVRPGQNYGYTFGSGTRLTVV.

This clone was observed a single time. The CDR3 loop is CASSLYQGAAYNEQFF. In nucleotides, the CDR3 is TGTGCCAGCAGTTTATATCAGGGGGCCGCCTACAATGAGCAGTTCTTC. The chain has TRBV27 and TRBJ2-1; TRBD1 aligns across 8 bases. The germline V gene has CDR1 MNHEY and CDR2 SMNVEV (reference sequence). There are 16 residues in the CDR3. V was clipped by 1 base and J by 2 bases; unmatched bases: 4.

The chain uses TRBV6-5 and TRBJ2-1; D might be TRBD1 (5 bases). The CDR3 runs to 14 residues. Germline loops: CDR1 MNHEY, CDR2 SVGAGI. Trimming pared 2 bases from V and 6 bases from J, leaving 11 bases between. CDR3 sequence: CASSYGQGGNEQFF. The DNA for the CDR3 is TGTGCCAGCAGTTACGGCCAGGGTGGCAATGAGCAGTTCTTC.

This chain uses TRBV7-9 with TRBJ2-7, with TRBD1 matching over 9 bases. The germline CDR1 and CDR2 sequences are SEHNR and FQNEAQ (reference sequence). After removal of 1 base from V and 4 bases from J, the junction contained 5 bases not matched to a gene. The CDR3 contains 15 residues. CDR3 protein: CASSLGGTGNYEQYF. In DNA, the CDR3 is TGTGCCAGCAGCTTAGGCGGGACAGGGAATTACGAGCAGTACTTC.

This clone was counted a single time. This rearrangement joins TRBV6-4 to TRBJ1-1; D not resolved. The CDR3 is 11 residues long. With 3 bases removed from V and 11 bases from J, the gap between germline ends came to 10 bases. The germline gives CDR1 MRHNA, CDR2 SNTAGT. The CDR3 sequence is CASSELGRAFF. CDR3 DNA sequence: TGTGCCAGCAGTGAATTAGGGAGGGCTTTCTTT.

The CDR3 is CASRLLADTQYF. The CDR3 coding sequence is TGTGCCAGCAGACTTTTGGCAGATACGCAGTATTTT. This chain links TRBV7-9 with TRBJ2-3; D unclear. The CDR3 covers 12 residues. V shed 6 bases and J shed 4 bases, with 8 bases lying between them. The germline V gene has CDR1 SEHNR and CDR2 FQNEAQ (reference sequence).

The chain uses TRBV7-9 and TRBJ2-3; D remains ambiguous. Germline V gene lookup returns CDR1 SEHNR and CDR2 FQNEAQ (reference sequence). V dropped 1 base and J dropped 4 bases, with 6 bases sitting between them. This CDR3 region has 13 residues. The CDR3 is CASSLDGADTQYF. The DNA for the CDR3 is TGTGCCAGCAGCTTAGATGGAGCAGATACGCAGTATTTT. Full variable domain (outside the CDR3, taken from reference TRBV7-9 and TRBJ2-3): DTGVSQNPRHKITKRGQNVTFRCDPISEHNRLYWYRQTLGQGPEFLTYFQNEAQLEKSRLLSDRFSAERPKGSFSTLEIQRTEQGDSAMYLCASSLDGADTQYFGPGTRLTVL.

J is TRBJ2-5 and V is TRBV5-1, with D perhaps assigned TRBD1 or TRBD2 (6 bases each). CDR3 length: 15 residues. Germline V lookup: CDR1 SGHRS, CDR2 YFSETQ. V was cut by 1 base and J by 1 base, with 11 bases left in between. DNA for the CDR3: TGCGCCAGCAGCTTGTTAGGGGGGATCCAAGAGACCCAGTACTTC. Encoded protein: CASSLLGGIQETQYF.

The chain couples TRBV30 to TRBJ2-7; D is uncertain. Germline loops: CDR1 GTSNPN, CDR2 SVGIG (reference sequence). This CDR3 region has 13 residues. Trimming took 2 bases from V and 0 from J, leaving 8 bases between them. The CDR3 DNA is TGTGCCTGGAGTCCTGACAACTCCTACGAGCAGTACTTC. It translates to CAWSPDNSYEQYF.

This sequence joins TRBV12-2 and TRBJ2-5; TRBD2, the table's D call, was not compared with the DNA. TRBV12-2 is labeled a pseudogene. This CDR3 region has 15 residues. The CDR3 nucleotides are TGTGCAAGTCGCTTAGCGGCGGGACTCTGGGAGACCCAGTACTTC. This codes for CASRLAAGLWETQYF.

This clone was detected once. The rearrangement links TRBV5-1 to TRBJ1-4, with 8 bases fitting TRBD1. The V gene's germline CDR1 is SGHRS and CDR2 YFSETQ. V dropped 3 bases and J dropped 8; count of bases not matched to a gene: 6. There are 14 residues in the CDR3. CDR3 DNA sequence: TGCGCCAGCAGCTGGACAGGGCCGGGCGAAAAACTGTTTTTT. It translates to CASSWTGPGEKLFF.

The chain is built from TRBV5-1 and TRBJ2-7; D is ambiguous. The V and J ends lost 5 bases and 2 bases respectively, with 8 bases between them. This CDR3 comprises 12 residues. Germline V gives CDR1 SGHRS, CDR2 YFSETQ. In DNA, the CDR3 is TGCGCCAGCAGTTTAAAGCCCTACGAGCAGTACTTC. It translates to CASSLKPYEQYF. Using reference TRBV5-1 and TRBJ2-7 for the parts outside the CDR3, the full variable domain is KAGVTQTPRYLIKTRGQQVTLSCSPISGHRSVSWYQQTPGQGLQFLFEYFSETQRNKGNFPGRFSGRQFSNSRSEMNVSTLELGDSALYLCASSLKPYEQYFGPGTRLTVT.

This chain links TRBV6-6 with TRBJ1-6; D uncertain. The CDR3 totals 12 residues. Germline CDR1 and CDR2: MNHNY and SVGAGI (reference sequence). Trimming removed 4 bases at V and 13 bases at J, with 11 bases between. The CDR3 region has the DNA TGTGCCAGCAGTTCTTCATCAGTGCCCCTCCACTTT. This sequence encodes CASSSSSVPLHF.

This clone has a single count. The chain links TRBV7-9 to TRBJ2-3, with D possibly TRBD2 on 5 matching bases. V dropped 8 bases and J dropped 2 bases, with 8 bases sitting between them. Germline values: CDR1 SEHNR, CDR2 FQNEAQ (reference sequence). CDR3 length: 12 residues. The DNA of the CDR3 is TGTGCCAGCGAGGGAACCACAGATACGCAGTATTTT. Translation: CASEGTTDTQYF.

This clone was observed once. The chain couples TRBV29-1 to TRBJ1-2; D is possibly TRBD1 (5 bases). Trimming left V 7 bases short and J 5 bases short, with 11 bases between. Germline CDR1 SQVTM, CDR2 ANQGSEA. The CDR3 contains 11 residues. In nucleotides, the CDR3 is TGCAGCGGTGGGGCGTCGTATGGCTACACCTTC. The encoded protein is CSGGASYGYTF.